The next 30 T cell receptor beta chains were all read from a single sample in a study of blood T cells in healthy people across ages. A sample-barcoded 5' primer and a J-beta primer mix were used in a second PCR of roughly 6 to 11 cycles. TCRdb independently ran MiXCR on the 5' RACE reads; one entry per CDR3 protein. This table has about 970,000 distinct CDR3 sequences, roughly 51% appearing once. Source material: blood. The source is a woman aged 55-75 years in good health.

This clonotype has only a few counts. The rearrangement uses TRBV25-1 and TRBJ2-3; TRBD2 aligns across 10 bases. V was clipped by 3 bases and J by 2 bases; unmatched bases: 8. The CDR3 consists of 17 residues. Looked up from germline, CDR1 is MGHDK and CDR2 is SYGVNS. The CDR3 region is CASSDDPSGRATDTQYF. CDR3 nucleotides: TGTGCCAGCAGTGACGATCCCAGCGGGAGGGCCACAGATACGCAGTATTTT.

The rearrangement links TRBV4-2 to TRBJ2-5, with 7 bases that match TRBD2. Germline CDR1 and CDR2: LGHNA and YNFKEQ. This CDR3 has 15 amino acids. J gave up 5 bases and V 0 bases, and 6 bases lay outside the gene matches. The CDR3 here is CASSQDRGSRETQYF. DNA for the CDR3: TGTGCCAGCAGCCAAGATCGCGGGAGTCGTGAGACCCAGTACTTC.

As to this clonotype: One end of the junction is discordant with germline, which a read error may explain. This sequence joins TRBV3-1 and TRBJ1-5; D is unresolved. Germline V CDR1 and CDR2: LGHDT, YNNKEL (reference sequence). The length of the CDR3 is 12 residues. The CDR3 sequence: CAGSHLDQPQHF. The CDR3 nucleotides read TGTGCCGGCAGCCACTTAGATCAGCCCCAGCATTTT.

The CDR3 loop is CSATRGGNEQFF. CDR3 DNA sequence: TGCAGTGCCACGCGGGGGGGGAATGAGCAGTTCTTC. The chain recombines TRBV20-1 with TRBJ2-1, with 9 nucleotides matching TRBD2. Germline V lookup: CDR1 DFQATT, CDR2 SNEGSKA (reference sequence). This CDR3 spans 12 amino acids. After removal of 6 bases from V and 7 bases from J, the junction contained 4 bases not matched to a gene.

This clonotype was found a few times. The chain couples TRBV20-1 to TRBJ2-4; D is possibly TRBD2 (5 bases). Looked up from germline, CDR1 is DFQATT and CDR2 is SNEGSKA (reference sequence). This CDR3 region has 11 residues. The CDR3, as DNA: TGCAGCCAGAGGACTAAAAACATTCAGTACTTC. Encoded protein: CSQRTKNIQYF.

CDR3 loop: CASSQESLGEGYRNEQFF. CDR3 coding DNA: TGTGCCAGCAGCCAAGAATCGCTCGGGGAGGGGTACAGGAATGAGCAGTTCTTC. The gene calls are TRBV3-1 and TRBJ2-1; TRBD2 agrees at 7 bases. The CDR3 has 18 amino acids. J lost 7 bases, V lost 0 bases, and 15 bases had no gene match. Looked up from germline, CDR1 is LGHDT and CDR2 is YNNKEL (reference sequence).

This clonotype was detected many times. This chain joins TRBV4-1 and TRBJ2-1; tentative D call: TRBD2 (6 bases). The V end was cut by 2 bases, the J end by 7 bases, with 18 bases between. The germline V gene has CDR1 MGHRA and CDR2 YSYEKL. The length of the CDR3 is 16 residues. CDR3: CASSQLPSEDRNEQFF. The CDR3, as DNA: TGCGCCAGCAGCCAACTCCCTAGCGAGGATCGAAATGAGCAGTTCTTC.

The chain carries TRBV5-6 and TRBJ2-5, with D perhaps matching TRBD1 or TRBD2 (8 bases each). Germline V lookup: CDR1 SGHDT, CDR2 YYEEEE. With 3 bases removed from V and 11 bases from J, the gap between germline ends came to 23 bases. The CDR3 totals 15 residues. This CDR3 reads CASSSVRQGSGGQYF. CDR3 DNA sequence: TGTGCCAGCAGCTCAGTGAGACAGGGGTCGGGAGGGCAGTACTTC.

Here the CDR3 reads CASSQVHTGELFF. For the CDR3, the DNA is TGCGCCAGCAGCCAAGTTCACACCGGGGAGCTGTTTTTT. This chain links TRBV4-1 with TRBJ2-2, with D unresolved. V gave up 1 base and J gave up 3 bases, with 3 bases separating them. This CDR3 is built from 13 residues. Germline lookup yields CDR1 MGHRA and CDR2 YSYEKL.

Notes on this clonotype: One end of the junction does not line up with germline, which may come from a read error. CDR3: CAGSQTSGAYEQYF. CDR3 DNA: TGTGCCGGCAGCCAAACTAGCGGGGCCTACGAGCAGTACTTC. The rearrangement links TRBV3-1 to TRBJ2-7; 10 nucleotides match TRBD2. Germline V lookup: CDR1 LGHDT, CDR2 YNNKEL (reference sequence). The CDR3 sequence is 14 residues long.

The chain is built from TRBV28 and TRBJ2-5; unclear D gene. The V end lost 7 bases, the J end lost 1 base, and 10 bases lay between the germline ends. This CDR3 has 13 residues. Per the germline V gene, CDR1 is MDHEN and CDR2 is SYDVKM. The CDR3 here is CASKTELQETQYF. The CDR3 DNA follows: TGTGCCAGCAAGACGGAACTCCAAGAGACCCAGTACTTC.

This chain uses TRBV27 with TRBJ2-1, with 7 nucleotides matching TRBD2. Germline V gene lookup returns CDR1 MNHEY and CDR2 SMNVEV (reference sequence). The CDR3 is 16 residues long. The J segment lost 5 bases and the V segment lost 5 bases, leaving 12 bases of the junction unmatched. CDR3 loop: CASSPLGWEGDNEQFF. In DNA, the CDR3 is TGTGCCAGCAGTCCCCTCGGGTGGGAGGGCGACAATGAGCAGTTCTTC.

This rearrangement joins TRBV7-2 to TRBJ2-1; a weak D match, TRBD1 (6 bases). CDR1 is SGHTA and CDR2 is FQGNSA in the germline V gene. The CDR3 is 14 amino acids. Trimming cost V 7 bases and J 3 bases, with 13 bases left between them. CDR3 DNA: TGTGCCAGCACGAGGGACATGGGCTACAATGAGCAGTTCTTC. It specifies CASTRDMGYNEQFF.

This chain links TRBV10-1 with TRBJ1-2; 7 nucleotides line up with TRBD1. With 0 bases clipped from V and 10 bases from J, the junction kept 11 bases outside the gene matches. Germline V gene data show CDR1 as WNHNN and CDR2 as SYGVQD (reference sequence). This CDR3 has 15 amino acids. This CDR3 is CASSESIGTVSSYTF. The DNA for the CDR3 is TGCGCCAGCAGTGAGTCGATCGGGACAGTATCTTCCTACACCTTC.

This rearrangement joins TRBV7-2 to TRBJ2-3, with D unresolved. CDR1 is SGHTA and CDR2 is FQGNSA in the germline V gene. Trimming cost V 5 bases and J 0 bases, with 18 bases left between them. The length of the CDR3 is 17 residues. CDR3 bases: TGTGCCAGCAGCCCCTGGCGTAGGGCGGAGAGCACAGATACGCAGTATTTT. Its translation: CASSPWRRAESTDTQYF.

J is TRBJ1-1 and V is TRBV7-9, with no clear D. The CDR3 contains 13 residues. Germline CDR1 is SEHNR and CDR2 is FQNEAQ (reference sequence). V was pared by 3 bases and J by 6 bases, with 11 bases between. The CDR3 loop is CASSFSPGAEAFF. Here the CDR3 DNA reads TGTGCCAGCAGCTTTTCTCCCGGCGCTGAAGCTTTCTTT.

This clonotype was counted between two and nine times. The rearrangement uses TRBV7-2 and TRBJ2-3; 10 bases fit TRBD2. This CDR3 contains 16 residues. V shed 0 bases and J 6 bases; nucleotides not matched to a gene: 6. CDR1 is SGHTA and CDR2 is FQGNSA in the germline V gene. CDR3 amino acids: CASSLAASGSRDTQYF. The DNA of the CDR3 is TGTGCCAGCAGCTTAGCGGCTAGCGGGAGTAGGGATACGCAGTATTTT.

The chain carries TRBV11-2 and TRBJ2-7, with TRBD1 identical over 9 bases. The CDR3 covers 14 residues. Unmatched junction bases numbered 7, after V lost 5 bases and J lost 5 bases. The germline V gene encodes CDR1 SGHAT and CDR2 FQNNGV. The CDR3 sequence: CASSRGTGNHEQYF. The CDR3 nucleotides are TGTGCCAGCAGCCGGGGGACAGGGAACCACGAGCAGTACTTC.

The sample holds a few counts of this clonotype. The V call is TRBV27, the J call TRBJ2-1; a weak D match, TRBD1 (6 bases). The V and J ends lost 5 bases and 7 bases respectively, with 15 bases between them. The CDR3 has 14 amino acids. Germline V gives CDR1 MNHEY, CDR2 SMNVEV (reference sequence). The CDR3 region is CASSVGAGLNEQFF. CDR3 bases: TGTGCCAGCAGTGTGGGGGCAGGGCTGAATGAGCAGTTCTTC.

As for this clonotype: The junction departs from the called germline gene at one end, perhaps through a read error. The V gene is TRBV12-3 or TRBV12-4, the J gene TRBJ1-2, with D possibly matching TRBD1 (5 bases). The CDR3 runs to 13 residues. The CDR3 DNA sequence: TGTGCCAGCACCCGATCGTATGGGGCCGGCTACAACTTC. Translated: CASTRSYGAGYNF.

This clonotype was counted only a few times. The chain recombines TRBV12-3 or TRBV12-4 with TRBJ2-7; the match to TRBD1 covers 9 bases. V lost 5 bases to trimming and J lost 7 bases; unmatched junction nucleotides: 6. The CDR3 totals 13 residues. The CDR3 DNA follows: TGTGCCAGCAGTCTACGGACAGGGGATGAGCAGTACTTC. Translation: CASSLRTGDEQYF.

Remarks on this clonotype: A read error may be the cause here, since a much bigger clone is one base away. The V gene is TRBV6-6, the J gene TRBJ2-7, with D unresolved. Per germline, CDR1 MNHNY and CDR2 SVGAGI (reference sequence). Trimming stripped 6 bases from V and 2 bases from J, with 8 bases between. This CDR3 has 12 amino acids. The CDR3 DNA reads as TGTGCCAGCAGGAGCGTAACCTACGAGCAGTACTTC. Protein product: CASRSVTYEQYF.

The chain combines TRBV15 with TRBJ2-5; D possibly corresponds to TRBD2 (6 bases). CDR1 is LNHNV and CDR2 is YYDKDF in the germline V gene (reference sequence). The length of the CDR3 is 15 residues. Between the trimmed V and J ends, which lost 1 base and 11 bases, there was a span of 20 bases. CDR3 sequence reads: CATSRARGSYDEQYF. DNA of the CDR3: TGTGCCACCAGCAGAGCCCGGGGGTCCTACGATGAGCAGTACTTC.

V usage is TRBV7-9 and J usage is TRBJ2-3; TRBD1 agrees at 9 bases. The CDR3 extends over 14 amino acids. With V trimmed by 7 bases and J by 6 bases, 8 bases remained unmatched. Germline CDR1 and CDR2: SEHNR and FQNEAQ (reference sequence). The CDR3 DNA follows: TGTGCCAGCACCCCAGGACAGGGGTTGGATACGCAGTATTTT. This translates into CASTPGQGLDTQYF.

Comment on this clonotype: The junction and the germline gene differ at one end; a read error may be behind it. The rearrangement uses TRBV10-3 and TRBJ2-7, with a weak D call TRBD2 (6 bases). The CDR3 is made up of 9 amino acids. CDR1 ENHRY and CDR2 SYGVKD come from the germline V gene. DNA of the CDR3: TGCCGGGCGGGGTACGAGCAGTACTTC. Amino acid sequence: CRAGYEQYF.

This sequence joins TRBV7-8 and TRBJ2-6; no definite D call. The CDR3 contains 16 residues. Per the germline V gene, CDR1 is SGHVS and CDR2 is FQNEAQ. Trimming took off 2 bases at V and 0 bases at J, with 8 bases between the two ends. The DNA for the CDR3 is TGTGCCAGCAGCTTAAGTTCGGGCTCTGGGGCCAACGTCCTGACTTTC. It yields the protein CASSLSSGSGANVLTF.

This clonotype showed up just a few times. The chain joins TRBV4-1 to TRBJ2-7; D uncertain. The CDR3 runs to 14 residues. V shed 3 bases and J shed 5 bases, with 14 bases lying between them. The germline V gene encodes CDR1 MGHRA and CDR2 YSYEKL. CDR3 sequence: CASSHLVGSDEQYF. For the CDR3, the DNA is TGCGCCAGCAGCCACCTCGTAGGGTCCGACGAGCAGTACTTC.

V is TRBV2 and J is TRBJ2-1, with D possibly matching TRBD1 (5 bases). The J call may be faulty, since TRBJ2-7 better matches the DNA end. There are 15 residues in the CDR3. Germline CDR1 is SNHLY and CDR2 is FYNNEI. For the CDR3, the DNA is TGTGCCACCAAGGCGACAGTAAGCTCCTACAATGAGCAGTACTTC. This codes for CATKATVSSYNEQYF.

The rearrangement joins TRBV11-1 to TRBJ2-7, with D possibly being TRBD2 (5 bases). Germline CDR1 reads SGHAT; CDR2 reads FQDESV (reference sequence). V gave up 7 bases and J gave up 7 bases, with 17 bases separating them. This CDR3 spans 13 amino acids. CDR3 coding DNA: TGTGCCAGCACCCGGGATTTTTACCATGAGCAGTACTTC. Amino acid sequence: CASTRDFYHEQYF.

The CDR3 DNA reads as TGTGCCAGCAGCAAAGCGGTTGGGTTTCAGGGGTCGGAGGAGACCCAGTACTTC. This translates into CASSKAVGFQGSEETQYF. The chain combines TRBV21-1 with TRBJ2-5; the table gives TRBD1 as D, unverified against the DNA. TRBV21-1 is annotated as a pseudogene. The CDR3 covers 18 residues.